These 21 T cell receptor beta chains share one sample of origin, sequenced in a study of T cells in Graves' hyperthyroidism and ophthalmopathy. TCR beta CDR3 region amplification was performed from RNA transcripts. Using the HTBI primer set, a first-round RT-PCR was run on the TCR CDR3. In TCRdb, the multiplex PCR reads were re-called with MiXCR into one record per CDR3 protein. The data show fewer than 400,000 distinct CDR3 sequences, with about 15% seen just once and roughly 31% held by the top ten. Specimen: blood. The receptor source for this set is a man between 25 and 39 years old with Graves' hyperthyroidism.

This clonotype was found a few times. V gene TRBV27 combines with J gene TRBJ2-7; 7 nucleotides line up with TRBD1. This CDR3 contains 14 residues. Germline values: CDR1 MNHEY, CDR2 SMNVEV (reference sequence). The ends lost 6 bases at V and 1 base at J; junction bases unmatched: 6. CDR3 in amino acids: CASRLRGFSYEQYF. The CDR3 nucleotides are TGTGCCAGCAGACTCAGGGGGTTTTCCTACGAGCAGTACTTC.

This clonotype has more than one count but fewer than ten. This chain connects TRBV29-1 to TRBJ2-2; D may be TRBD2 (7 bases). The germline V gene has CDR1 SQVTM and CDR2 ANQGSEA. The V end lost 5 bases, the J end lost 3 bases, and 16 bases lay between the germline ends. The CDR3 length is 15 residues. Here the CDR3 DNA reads TGCAGCGTTCTAAAGGGGGGGCTTTACACCGGGGAGCTGTTTTTT. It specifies CSVLKGGLYTGELFF.

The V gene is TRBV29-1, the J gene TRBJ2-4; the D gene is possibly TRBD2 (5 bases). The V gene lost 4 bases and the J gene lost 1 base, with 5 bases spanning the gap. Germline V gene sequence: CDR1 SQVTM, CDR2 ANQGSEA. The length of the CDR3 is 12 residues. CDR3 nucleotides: TGCAGCGTTGTAGCGGCCAAAAACATTCAGTACTTC. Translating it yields CSVVAAKNIQYF.

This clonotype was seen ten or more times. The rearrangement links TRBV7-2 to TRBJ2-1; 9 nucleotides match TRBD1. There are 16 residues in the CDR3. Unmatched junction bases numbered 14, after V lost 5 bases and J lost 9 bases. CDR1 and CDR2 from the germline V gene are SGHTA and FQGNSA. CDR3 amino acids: CASSPPDRGWTGEQFF. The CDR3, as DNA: TGTGCCAGCAGCCCCCCGGACAGGGGATGGACGGGTGAGCAGTTCTTC.

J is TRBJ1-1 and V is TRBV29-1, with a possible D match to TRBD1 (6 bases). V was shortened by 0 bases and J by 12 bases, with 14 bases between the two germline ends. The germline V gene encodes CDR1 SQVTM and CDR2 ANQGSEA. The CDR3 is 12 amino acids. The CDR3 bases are TGCAGCGTTGAAGATTCGGGGGGGCTGACTTTCTTT. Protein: CSVEDSGGLTFF.

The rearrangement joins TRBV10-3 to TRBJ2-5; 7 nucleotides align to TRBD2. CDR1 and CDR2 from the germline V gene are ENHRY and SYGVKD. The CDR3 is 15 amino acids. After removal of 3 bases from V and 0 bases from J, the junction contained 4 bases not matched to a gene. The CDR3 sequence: CAISDPGGYQETQYF. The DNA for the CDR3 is TGTGCCATCAGTGATCCCGGGGGGTACCAAGAGACCCAGTACTTC.

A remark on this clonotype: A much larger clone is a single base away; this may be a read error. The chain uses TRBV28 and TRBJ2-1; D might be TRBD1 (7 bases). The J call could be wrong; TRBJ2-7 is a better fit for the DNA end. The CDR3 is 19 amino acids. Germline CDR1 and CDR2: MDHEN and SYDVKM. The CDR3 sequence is CANGNTLAQGLSSDNEQYF. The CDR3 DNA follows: TGTGCCAACGGGAACACCTTAGCACAGGGGCTGTCTAGCGACAATGAGCAGTACTTC.

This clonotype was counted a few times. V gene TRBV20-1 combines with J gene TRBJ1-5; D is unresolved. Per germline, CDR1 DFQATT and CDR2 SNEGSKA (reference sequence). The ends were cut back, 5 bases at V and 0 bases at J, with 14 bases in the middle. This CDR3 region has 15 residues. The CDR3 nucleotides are TGCAGTGCTCTAGACCCGTTCTATAGCAATCAGCCCCAGCATTTT. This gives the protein CSALDPFYSNQPQHF.

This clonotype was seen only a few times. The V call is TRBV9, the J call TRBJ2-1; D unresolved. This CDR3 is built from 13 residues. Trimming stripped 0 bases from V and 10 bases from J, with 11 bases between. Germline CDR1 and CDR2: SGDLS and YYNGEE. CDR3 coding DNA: TGTGCCAGCAGCGTAGATGAGGCTCGGGAGCAGTTCTTC. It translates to CASSVDEAREQFF.

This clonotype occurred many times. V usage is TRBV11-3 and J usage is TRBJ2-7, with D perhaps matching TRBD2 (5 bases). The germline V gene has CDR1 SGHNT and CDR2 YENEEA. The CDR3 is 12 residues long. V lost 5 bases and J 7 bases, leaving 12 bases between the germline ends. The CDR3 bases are TGTGCCAGCAGCCCCGGGGTTGGTGAGCAGTACTTC. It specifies CASSPGVGEQYF.

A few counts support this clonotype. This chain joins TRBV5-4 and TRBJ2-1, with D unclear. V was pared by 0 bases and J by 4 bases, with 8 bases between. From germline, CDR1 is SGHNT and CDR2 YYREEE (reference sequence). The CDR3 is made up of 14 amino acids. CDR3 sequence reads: CASSLDGEYNEQFF. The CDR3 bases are TGTGCCAGCAGCTTGGACGGTGAATACAATGAGCAGTTCTTC.

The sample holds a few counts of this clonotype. CDR3 DNA: TGCGCCAGCCGATCTGGGGGGGGTCTCGGCGAAAAACTGTTTTTT. Translating gives CASRSGGGLGEKLFF. The chain has TRBV5-1 and TRBJ1-4; a weak D match, TRBD1 (5 bases). With 7 bases removed from V and 8 bases from J, the gap between germline ends came to 21 bases. The length of the CDR3 is 15 residues. Germline V gene data show CDR1 as SGHRS and CDR2 as YFSETQ. The full variable domain, with the rest looked up from reference TRBV5-1 and TRBJ1-4, is KAGVTQTPRYLIKTRGQQVTLSCSPISGHRSVSWYQQTPGQGLQFLFEYFSETQRNKGNFPGRFSGRQFSNSRSEMNVSTLELGDSALYLCASRSGGGLGEKLFFGSGTQLSVL.

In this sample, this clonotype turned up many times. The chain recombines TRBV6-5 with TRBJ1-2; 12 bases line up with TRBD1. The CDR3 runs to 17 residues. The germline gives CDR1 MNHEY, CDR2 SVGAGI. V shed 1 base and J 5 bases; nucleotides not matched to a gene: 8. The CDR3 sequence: CASSYFLGGQGAYGYTF. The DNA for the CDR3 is TGTGCCAGCAGTTACTTTCTGGGGGGACAGGGGGCATATGGCTACACCTTC.

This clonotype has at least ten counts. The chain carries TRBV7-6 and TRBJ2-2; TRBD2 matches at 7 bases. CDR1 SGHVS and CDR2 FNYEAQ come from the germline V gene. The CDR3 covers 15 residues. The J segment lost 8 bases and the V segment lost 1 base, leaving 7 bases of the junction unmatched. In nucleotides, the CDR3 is TGTGCCAGCAGCTTAGAGGCGGGAGCGGCGGGGGAGCTGTTTTTT. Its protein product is CASSLEAGAAGELFF. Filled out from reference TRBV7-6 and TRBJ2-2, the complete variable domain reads GAGVSQSPRYKVTKRGQDVALRCDPISGHVSLYWYRQALGQGPEFLTYFNYEAQQDKSGLPNDRFSAERPEGSISTLTIQRTEQRDSAMYRCASSLEAGAAGELFFGEGSRLTVL.

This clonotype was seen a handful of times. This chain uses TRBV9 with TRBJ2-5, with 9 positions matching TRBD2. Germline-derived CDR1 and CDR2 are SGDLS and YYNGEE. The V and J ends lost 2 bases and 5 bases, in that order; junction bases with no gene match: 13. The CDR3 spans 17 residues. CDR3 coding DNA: TGTGCCAGCAGCGTTTCGCGGGAGGGGGGGTCTGGGGAGACCCAGTACTTC. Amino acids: CASSVSREGGSGETQYF.

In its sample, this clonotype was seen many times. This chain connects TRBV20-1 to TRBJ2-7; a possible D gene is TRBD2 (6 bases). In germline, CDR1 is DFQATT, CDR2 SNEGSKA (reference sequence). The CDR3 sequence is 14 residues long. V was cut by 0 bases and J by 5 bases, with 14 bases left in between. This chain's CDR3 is CSARDGDSEHEQYF. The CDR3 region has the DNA TGCAGTGCTAGAGATGGGGACTCCGAGCACGAGCAGTACTTC.

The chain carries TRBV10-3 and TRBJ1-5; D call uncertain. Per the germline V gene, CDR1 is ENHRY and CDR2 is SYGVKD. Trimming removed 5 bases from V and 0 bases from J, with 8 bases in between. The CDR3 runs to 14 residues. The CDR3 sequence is CAISLTHSNQPQHF. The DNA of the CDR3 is TGTGCCATCAGTCTGACACATAGCAATCAGCCCCAGCATTTT.

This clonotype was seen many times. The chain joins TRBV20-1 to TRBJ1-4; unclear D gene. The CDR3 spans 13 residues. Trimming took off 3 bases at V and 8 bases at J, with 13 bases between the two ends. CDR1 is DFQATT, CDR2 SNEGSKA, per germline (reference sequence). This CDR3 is CSARAGWKEKLFF. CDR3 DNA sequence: TGCAGTGCTAGGGCGGGATGGAAGGAAAAACTGTTTTTT.

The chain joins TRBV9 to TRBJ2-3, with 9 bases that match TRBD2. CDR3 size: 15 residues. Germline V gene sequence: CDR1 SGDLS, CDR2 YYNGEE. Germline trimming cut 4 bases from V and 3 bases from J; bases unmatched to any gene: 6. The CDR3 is CASSPWAGGTDTQYF. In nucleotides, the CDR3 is TGTGCCAGCAGCCCCTGGGCGGGGGGGACAGATACGCAGTATTTT.

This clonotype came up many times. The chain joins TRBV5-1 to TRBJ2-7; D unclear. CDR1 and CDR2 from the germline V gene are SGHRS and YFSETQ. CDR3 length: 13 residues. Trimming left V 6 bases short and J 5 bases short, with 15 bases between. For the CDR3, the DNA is TGCGCCAGCACCGGGCAGGAAGCCAACGAGCAGTACTTC. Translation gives CASTGQEANEQYF.

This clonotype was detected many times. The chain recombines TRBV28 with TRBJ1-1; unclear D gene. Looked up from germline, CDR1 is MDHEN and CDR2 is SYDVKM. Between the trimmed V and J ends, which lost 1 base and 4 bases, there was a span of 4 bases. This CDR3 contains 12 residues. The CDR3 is CASSLSGTEAFF. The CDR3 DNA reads TGTGCCAGCAGTTTATCGGGCACTGAAGCTTTCTTT.